Shown below are 20 T cell receptor beta chains from a single sample sequenced in a study of shared clonotypes between healthy human individuals. Assay used: immunoSEQ multiplex PCR; TCRdb lists only in-frame clones, some missing. Of around 1.9 million clones listed, approximately 94% were seen once; the top ten hold 1.5% to 2%. Naivety among CD8 cells was defined by CD45RO negativity and positive CCR7 selection, thereby excluding terminally differentiated effector memory CD45RA+ cells. Specimen: naive CD8+ T cells from PBMCs. The receptors derive from a man aged 18 to 29 in good health. Some clones in this sample may be carry-over from other donors' samples.

This clone was detected only once. The chain employs TRBV29-1 and TRBJ1-2, with 9 bases lining up with TRBD1. Germline lookup yields CDR1 SQVTM and CDR2 ANQGSEA. The length of the CDR3 is 14 residues. Losses at the gene ends were 4 bases for V and 6 bases for J; bases not matched to a gene: 9. CDR3 amino acids: CSVVRQGGQNGYTF. CDR3 in DNA: TGCAGCGTTGTTCGACAGGGGGGACAAAATGGCTACACCTTC.

The rearrangement joins TRBV19 to TRBJ2-2; D gene unclear. Germline V gene lookup returns CDR1 LNHDA and CDR2 SQIVND (reference sequence). The CDR3 sequence is 15 residues long. V lost 7 bases, J lost 0 bases, and 12 bases lay in between. CDR3 sequence reads: CASTHLTPNTGELFF. CDR3 DNA: TGTGCCAGTACTCATTTGACACCGAACACCGGGGAGCTGTTTTTT. Drawing the rest from reference TRBV19 and TRBJ2-2, the complete variable domain is DGGITQSPKYLFRKEGQNVTLSCEQNLNHDAMYWYRQDPGQGLRLIYYSQIVNDFQKGDIAEGYSVSREKKESFPLTVTSAQKNPTAFYLCASTHLTPNTGELFFGEGSRLTVL.

The V call is TRBV29-1, the J call TRBJ2-1, with 11 bases that match TRBD2. Germline V gene data show CDR1 as SQVTM and CDR2 as ANQGSEA. This CDR3 comprises 14 residues. Losses at the gene ends were 6 bases for V and 6 bases for J; bases not matched to a gene: 7. The CDR3: CSVQIAGGRNEQFF. The CDR3, as DNA: TGCAGCGTCCAAATAGCGGGAGGGCGCAATGAGCAGTTCTTC.

For this clone: The same CDR3 is also encoded by other DNA sequences in this sample. CDR3 amino acids: CASSPGGFYEQYF. For the CDR3, the DNA is TGTGCCAGCAGTCCTGGGGGGTTCTACGAGCAGTACTTC. The chain links TRBV27 to TRBJ2-7, with a weak D call TRBD2 (6 bases). The CDR3 has 13 amino acids. V was shortened by 5 bases and J by 3 bases, with 11 bases between the two germline ends. Germline V CDR1 and CDR2: MNHEY, SMNVEV (reference sequence).

The table lists this clone with a few counts. The J gene is TRBJ1-1, the V gene TRBV5-6; tentatively, D is TRBD1 (5 bases). The CDR3 sequence is 13 residues long. Trimming stripped 2 bases from V and 9 bases from J, with 14 bases between. Germline CDR1 SGHDT, CDR2 YYEEEE. The CDR3 loop is CASSFLSGPKAFF. The CDR3 bases are TGTGCCAGCAGCTTCTTGTCAGGGCCGAAAGCTTTCTTT. Supplemented by reference TRBV5-6 and TRBJ1-1, the full variable domain reads DAGVTQSPTHLIKTRGQQVTLRCSPKSGHDTVSWYQQALGQGPQFIFQYYEEEERQRGNFPDRFSGHQFPNYSSELNVNALLLGDSALYLCASSFLSGPKAFFGQGTRLTVV.

The chain has TRBV9 and TRBJ2-7; D possibly corresponds to TRBD1 (5 bases). This CDR3 spans 15 amino acids. Trimming cost V 0 bases and J 6 bases, with 16 bases left between them. Germline V gene data show CDR1 as SGDLS and CDR2 as YYNGEE. This CDR3 reads CASSVGPQGTGEQYF. The CDR3 DNA follows: TGTGCCAGCAGCGTAGGTCCCCAGGGAACTGGCGAGCAGTACTTC.

This clone was recorded only once. This chain uses TRBV4-1 with TRBJ1-1; possible D gene TRBD1, 5 bases. There are 14 residues in the CDR3. Per germline, CDR1 MGHRA and CDR2 YSYEKL. The germline V and J ends were trimmed by 6 bases and 3 bases, with 14 bases remaining between them. CDR3 protein: CASRPRGGDTEAFF. The CDR3 DNA follows: TGCGCCAGCAGACCCAGAGGAGGGGACACTGAAGCTTTCTTT.

This clone was picked up one time. V and J are TRBV6-1 and TRBJ2-1; TRBD2 agrees at 7 bases. The CDR3 extends over 15 amino acids. Germline-derived CDR1 and CDR2 are MNHNS and SASEGT. The ends lost 8 bases at V and 0 bases at J; junction bases unmatched: 7. CDR3 region: CASGVAGVSYNEQFF. CDR3 sequence (DNA): TGTGCCAGCGGGGTAGCGGGCGTCTCCTACAATGAGCAGTTCTTC.

The V gene is TRBV27, the J gene TRBJ2-7, with D possibly being TRBD2 (6 bases). Trimming removed 8 bases at V and 3 bases at J, with 20 bases between. CDR1 is MNHEY and CDR2 is SMNVEV in the germline V gene (reference sequence). This CDR3 contains 15 residues. The CDR3 spells CASGRSGLSYYEQYF. CDR3 sequence (DNA): TGTGCCAGCGGAAGAAGCGGGCTTTCCTACTACGAGCAGTACTTC.

In nucleotides, the CDR3 is TGTGCCAGCAGACCCCCGGGAGAATCAGATACGCAGTATTTT. Its protein is CASRPPGESDTQYF. The rearrangement links TRBV28 to TRBJ2-3; TRBD2 is a possible D gene (6 bases). Per germline, CDR1 MDHEN and CDR2 SYDVKM. V lost 6 bases and J 4 bases, leaving 14 bases between the germline ends. The CDR3 is made up of 14 amino acids.

The genes are TRBV5-1 and TRBJ1-2; no firm D call. CDR1 is SGHRS, CDR2 YFSETQ, per germline. V lost 4 bases and J 5 bases, leaving 9 bases between the germline ends. The length of the CDR3 is 12 residues. CDR3 nucleotides: TGCGCCAGCAGCATGGATCTTTATGGCTACACCTTC. It codes for CASSMDLYGYTF.

The J gene is TRBJ2-1, the V gene TRBV13; TRBD2 matches 8 bases. The CDR3 length is 15 residues. The ends lost 0 bases at V and 8 bases at J; junction bases unmatched: 6. Per germline, CDR1 PRHDT and CDR2 FYEKMQ (reference sequence). The chain's CDR3 is CASSLGVAGSHEQFF. The CDR3 nucleotides read TGTGCCAGCAGCTTAGGGGTAGCGGGATCCCATGAGCAGTTCTTC.

The chain recombines TRBV7-9 with TRBJ2-7; D unclear. Trimming removed 6 bases at V and 2 bases at J, with 11 bases between. The CDR3 covers 13 residues. Germline V CDR1 and CDR2: SEHNR, FQNEAQ (reference sequence). The CDR3 DNA sequence: TGTGCCAGCAGTGTCACTCACCCCTACGAGCAGTACTTC. This encodes CASSVTHPYEQYF.

The sample holds one count of this clone. The CDR3 here is CASSFGRFNEQFF. The CDR3 nucleotides are TGTGCCAGCAGTTTCGGACGCTTCAATGAGCAGTTCTTC. The V and J genes are TRBV7-9 and TRBJ2-1; no clear D. V lost 6 bases, J lost 6 bases, and 12 bases lay in between. The CDR3 is 13 amino acids. CDR1 is SEHNR, CDR2 FQNEAQ, per germline (reference sequence). Variable domain in full (rest from reference TRBV7-9 and TRBJ2-1): DTGVSQNPRHKITKRGQNVTFRCDPISEHNRLYWYRQTLGQGPEFLTYFQNEAQLEKSRLLSDRFSAERPKGSFSTLEIQRTEQGDSAMYLCASSFGRFNEQFFGPGTRLTVL.

Note on this clone: Other DNA variants within this sample encode the same CDR3. The genes are TRBV2 and TRBJ2-7; 8 bases match TRBD1. Germline CDR1 SNHLY, CDR2 FYNNEI. With V trimmed by 6 bases and J by 3 bases, 7 bases remained unmatched. CDR3 length: 14 amino acids. In DNA form, the CDR3 reads TGTGCCAGCAGCGTTGACAGGGGAGACTACGAGCAGTACTTC. Protein product: CASSVDRGDYEQYF. Together with reference TRBV2 and TRBJ2-7, the CDR3 gives the full variable domain: EPEVTQTPSHQVTQMGQEVILRCVPISNHLYFYWYRQILGQKVEFLVSFYNNEISEKSEIFDDQFSVERPDGSNFTLKIRSTKLEDSAMYFCASSVDRGDYEQYFGPGTRLTVT.

This clone was recorded only once. V usage is TRBV7-9 and J usage is TRBJ2-1; 8 bases map to TRBD2. Looked up from germline, CDR1 is SEHNR and CDR2 is FQNEAQ (reference sequence). The CDR3 spans 16 residues. V dropped 3 bases and J dropped 2; count of bases not matched to a gene: 6. Here the CDR3 reads CASSFAGTRPYNEQFF. The CDR3 nucleotides are TGTGCCAGCAGCTTCGCCGGGACTAGACCCTACAATGAGCAGTTCTTC.

This clone was found a few times. The J gene is TRBJ1-1, the V gene TRBV28; D may be TRBD1 (5 bases). The CDR3 runs to 12 residues. Germline CDR1 reads MDHEN; CDR2 reads SYDVKM. Trimming pared 5 bases from V and 8 bases from J, leaving 12 bases between. The DNA for the CDR3 is TGTGCCAGCAGTGGGGGAGGTTTAGAAGCTTTCTTT. This gives the protein CASSGGGLEAFF.

The gene calls are TRBV4-2 and TRBJ2-7, with D unresolved. Looked up from germline, CDR1 is LGHNA and CDR2 is YNFKEQ. V lost 0 bases, J lost 3 bases, and 6 bases lay in between. The CDR3 totals 13 residues. The CDR3 DNA sequence: TGTGCCAGCAGCCAAGAACCCTACTACGAGCAGTACTTC. Amino acids: CASSQEPYYEQYF.

The chain has TRBV7-9 and TRBJ1-5; TRBD1 matches 12 bases. J was trimmed by 7 bases and V by 6 bases; bases with no gene match: 7. The germline gives CDR1 SEHNR, CDR2 FQNEAQ (reference sequence). The CDR3 spans 15 residues. The CDR3 DNA reads TGTGCCAGCAGTTCCGGGACAGGGGGCCGGCAGCCCCAGCATTTT. Translation gives CASSSGTGGRQPQHF.

The rearrangement links TRBV2 to TRBJ2-3, with D perhaps matching TRBD2 (5 bases). From germline, CDR1 is SNHLY and CDR2 FYNNEI. The CDR3 length is 16 residues. The V end lost 0 bases, the J end lost 0 bases, and 10 bases lay between the germline ends. As DNA, the CDR3 is TGTGCCAGCAGTGAAGCGACACTAGGAAGCACAGATACGCAGTATTTT. This gives the protein CASSEATLGSTDTQYF.